This TCR beta chain stems from a study of blood T cell repertoires in COVID-19. The wider study: The samples span acute and convalescent COVID-19 from the United States, Italy and Spain. Sources were T cells, B-cell-depleted T cells, or PBMCs; the material itself was cDNA or gDNA.

Authors' data handling: Reference gene primer amplification in the assay estimated nucleated cell counts. Produced via immunoSEQ multiplex PCR; TCRdb's table is partial and in-frame only. That table is the source of V, J and clone size, and D and trimming were worked out from the DNA. The sample carries roughly 36,000 clones, roughly 90% recorded once. This CDR3 has 13 residues. J gave up 5 bases and V 10 bases, and 8 bases lay outside the gene matches. Looked up from germline, CDR1 is ENHRY and CDR2 is SYGVKD. The receptor was derived from a man in his fifties or sixties with active or convalescent COVID-19. Sequencing was carried out using peripheral blood. V and J are TRBV10-3 and TRBJ2-5; 9 bases fit TRBD1. CDR3 nucleotides: TGTGCCACCATACAGGGGGCCGGGGAGACCCAGTACTTC. Translated, it gives CATIQGAGETQYF.